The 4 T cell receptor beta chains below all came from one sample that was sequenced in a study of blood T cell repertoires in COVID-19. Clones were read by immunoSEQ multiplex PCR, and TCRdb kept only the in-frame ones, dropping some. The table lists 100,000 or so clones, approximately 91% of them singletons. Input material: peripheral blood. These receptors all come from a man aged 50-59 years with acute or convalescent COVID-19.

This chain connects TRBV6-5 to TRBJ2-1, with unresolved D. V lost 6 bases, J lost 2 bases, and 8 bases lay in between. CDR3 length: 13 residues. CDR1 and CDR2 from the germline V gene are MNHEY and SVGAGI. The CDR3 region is CASSRSTYNEQFF. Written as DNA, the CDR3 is TGTGCCAGCAGCCGGTCCACCTACAATGAGCAGTTCTTC.

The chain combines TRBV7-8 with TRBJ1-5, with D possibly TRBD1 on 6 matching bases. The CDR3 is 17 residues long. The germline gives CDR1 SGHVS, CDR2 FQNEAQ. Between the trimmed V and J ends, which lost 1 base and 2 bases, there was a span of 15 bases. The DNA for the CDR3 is TGTGCCAGCAGCTTAGACTTGTGGACAGTTCGCAATCAGCCCCAGCATTTT. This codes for CASSLDLWTVRNQPQHF.

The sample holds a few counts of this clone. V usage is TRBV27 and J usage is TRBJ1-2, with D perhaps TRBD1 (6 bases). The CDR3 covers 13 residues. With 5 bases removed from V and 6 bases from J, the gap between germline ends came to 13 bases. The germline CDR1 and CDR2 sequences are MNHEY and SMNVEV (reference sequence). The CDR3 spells CASSGGRMNGYTF. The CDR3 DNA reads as TGTGCCAGCAGTGGGGGCAGAATGAATGGCTACACCTTC.

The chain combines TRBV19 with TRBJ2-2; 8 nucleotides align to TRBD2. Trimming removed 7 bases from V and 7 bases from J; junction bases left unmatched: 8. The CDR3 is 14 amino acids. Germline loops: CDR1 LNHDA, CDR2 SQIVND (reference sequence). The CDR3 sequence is CASTPGGRGGELFF. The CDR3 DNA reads TGTGCCAGTACCCCGGGGGGGCGTGGCGGGGAGCTGTTTTTT.